This T cell receptor (beta chain) was obtained from a study of identical twins. MiXCR, applied by TCRdb to the 5' RACE reads, yields one record per CDR3 protein. The sample records about 520,000 distinct CDR3 sequences, roughly a fifth being singletons. The CDR3 sequence is 14 residues long. The V end lost 4 bases, the J end lost 1 base, and 14 bases lay between the germline ends. Germline CDR1 SQVTM, CDR2 ANQGSEA. These data were also filed under a second study, of T cells expressing NK-cell markers.

The sequence derives from a woman younger than 30 in good health. The sample consisted of CD4+ T cells sorted from blood. V usage is TRBV29-1 and J usage is TRBJ2-7; a possible D gene is TRBD1 (6 bases). CDR3 coding DNA: TGCAGCGTTGCTTCGCCGGGGACATCCTACGAGCAGTACTTC. Protein: CSVASPGTSYEQYF.